This T cell receptor (beta chain) was identified during a study of shared clonotypes between healthy human individuals. Study in general: Per-donor plates numbered three CD4 naive, three CD4 memory, two CD8 naive and one CD8 memory. The study, taken as a whole, reports: Lower generation probabilities were found for non-shared clonotypes than for those shared by all four donors.

The method was immunoSEQ multiplex PCR; TCRdb's version includes in-frame clones alone and lacks a portion of them. This sample has roughly 2.2 million clones, with about 90% found just once. V shed 4 bases and J shed 1 base, with 8 bases lying between them. Germline-derived CDR1 and CDR2 are SQVTM and ANQGSEA. The CDR3 is 13 residues long. Concerning this clone itself: What it binds is not known.

Investigators divided CD4+ cells into CD45RA+ naive and CD45RA-negative memory subsets. Material for sequencing was naive CD4+ T cells from PBMCs. Subset defined: CD45RA+ positively selected. The source of this sequence is a man aged 18 to 29 in good health. Some clones in this sample may be carry-over from other donors' samples. The chain uses TRBV29-1 and TRBJ2-1; unclear D gene. The CDR3 sequence is CSVVSGSYNEQFF. As DNA, the CDR3 is TGCAGCGTTGTTTCGGGTTCCTACAATGAGCAGTTCTTC.